This entry concerns a single T cell receptor (beta chain). The data were taken from a study of CXCR4 blockade with PD-1 therapy in pancreatic cancer. Sequenced by immunoSEQ multiplex PCR; TCRdb stores in-frame clones only, minus some. The profile shows 2,500 to 3,000 clones, approximately 40% of them singletons. The material sequenced was tumor tissue. This clonotype originated in a human donor with pancreatic ductal adenocarcinoma.

The CDR3 spells CASSPGLTYEQYF. CDR3 coding DNA: TGCGCCAGCAGTCCGGGACTCACCTACGAGCAGTACTTC. This chain joins TRBV10-2 and TRBJ2-7, with D possibly being TRBD2 (6 bases). In germline, CDR1 is WSHSY, CDR2 SAAADI. The length of the CDR3 is 13 residues. The V gene lost 5 bases and the J gene lost 2 bases, with 10 bases spanning the gap.